The 5 T cell receptor beta chains listed next were all sequenced from one sample in a study of blood T cell repertoires in COVID-19. The protocol was immunoSEQ multiplex PCR, while the TCRdb copy is restricted to in-frame clones and leaves out a portion. The table lists approximately 410,000 clones, roughly 90% of them singletons. Sequenced sample: peripheral blood. Every receptor here comes from a woman in her 30s with active or convalescent COVID-19.

V is TRBV7-8 and J is TRBJ1-1; D is perhaps TRBD1 (5 bases). V lost 2 bases, J lost 4 bases, and 17 bases lay in between. Germline loops: CDR1 SGHVS, CDR2 FQNEAQ. CDR3 length: 16 residues. The CDR3, as DNA: TGTGCCAGCAGCTTACCCACGGGGGACGGGGGCACTGAAGCTTTCTTT. Translation: CASSLPTGDGGTEAFF.

The chain links TRBV19 to TRBJ1-4, with TRBD1 identical over 7 bases. Germline CDR1 reads LNHDA; CDR2 reads SQIVND (reference sequence). The CDR3 is 13 residues long. Trimming cost V 4 bases and J 7 bases; bases outside gene matches: 3. The CDR3 loop reads CASSSWTGEKLFF. CDR3 DNA sequence: TGTGCCAGTAGTAGCTGGACAGGTGAAAAACTGTTTTTT. The full variable domain, its missing parts supplied by reference TRBV19 and TRBJ1-4, is DGGITQSPKYLFRKEGQNVTLSCEQNLNHDAMYWYRQDPGQGLRLIYYSQIVNDFQKGDIAEGYSVSREKKESFPLTVTSAQKNPTAFYLCASSSWTGEKLFFGSGTQLSVL.

V and J are TRBV18 and TRBJ1-1; no definite D call. In germline, CDR1 is KGHSH, CDR2 LQKENI. Trimming removed 2 bases at V and 0 bases at J, with 7 bases between. This CDR3 is built from 14 residues. The CDR3 nucleotides read TGTGCCAGCTCACCATTCTCGGTGAACACTGAAGCTTTCTTT. Translating gives CASSPFSVNTEAFF.

This clone was seen only once. The chain recombines TRBV9 with TRBJ1-3; 9 bases are a match to TRBD1. V trimming: 3 bases; J trimming: 3 bases; junction bases outside the gene matches: 13. The germline gives CDR1 SGDLS, CDR2 YYNGEE. This CDR3 is built from 18 residues. The CDR3 sequence: CASSDPVRGQGFGNTIYF. The CDR3 DNA reads TGTGCCAGCAGCGACCCTGTACGGGGACAGGGCTTTGGAAACACCATATATTTT.

The chain carries TRBV7-9 and TRBJ1-2; no firm D call. The CDR3 runs to 14 residues. Looked up from germline, CDR1 is SEHNR and CDR2 is FQNEAQ (reference sequence). Trimming took off 1 base at V and 4 bases at J, with 10 bases between the two ends. The chain's CDR3 is CASSLELGRYGYTF. In nucleotides, the CDR3 is TGTGCCAGCAGCTTAGAACTTGGGCGCTATGGCTACACCTTC.